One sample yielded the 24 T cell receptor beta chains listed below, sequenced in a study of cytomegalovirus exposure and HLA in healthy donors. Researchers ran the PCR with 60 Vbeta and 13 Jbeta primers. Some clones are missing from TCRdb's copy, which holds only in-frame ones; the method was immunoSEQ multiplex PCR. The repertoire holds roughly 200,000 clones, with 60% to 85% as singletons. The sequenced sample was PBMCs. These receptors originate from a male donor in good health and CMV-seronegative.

The CDR3 sequence is CASSLWASGGSYNEQFF. The CDR3, as DNA: TGTGCCAGCAGTTTATGGGCTAGCGGGGGCTCCTACAATGAGCAGTTCTTC. V is TRBV28 and J is TRBJ2-1, with TRBD2 identical over 10 bases. Per germline, CDR1 MDHEN and CDR2 SYDVKM. V gave up 0 bases and J gave up 0 bases; unmatched junction bases: 2. The CDR3 is made up of 17 amino acids. Drawing the rest from reference TRBV28 and TRBJ2-1, the complete variable domain is DVKVTQSSRYLVKRTGEKVFLECVQDMDHENMFWYRQDPGLGLRLIYFSYDVKMKEKGDIPEGYSVSREKKERFSLILESASTNQTSMYLCASSLWASGGSYNEQFFGPGTRLTVL.

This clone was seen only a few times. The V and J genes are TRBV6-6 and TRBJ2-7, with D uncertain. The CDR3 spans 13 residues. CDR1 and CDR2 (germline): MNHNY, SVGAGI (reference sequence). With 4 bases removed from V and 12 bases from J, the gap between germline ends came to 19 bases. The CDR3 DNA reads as TGTGCCAGCAGTTCTGCGATTAGTGAGGTCCCGTACTTC. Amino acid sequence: CASSSAISEVPYF.

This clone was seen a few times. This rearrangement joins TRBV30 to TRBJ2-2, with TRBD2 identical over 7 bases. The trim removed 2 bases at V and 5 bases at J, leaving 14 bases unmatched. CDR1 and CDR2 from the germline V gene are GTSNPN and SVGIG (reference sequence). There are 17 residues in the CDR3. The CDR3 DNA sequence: TGTGCCTGGAGTCGAAAAAGTGTGGGGGGAGGGACCGGGGAGCTGTTTTTT. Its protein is CAWSRKSVGGGTGELFF.

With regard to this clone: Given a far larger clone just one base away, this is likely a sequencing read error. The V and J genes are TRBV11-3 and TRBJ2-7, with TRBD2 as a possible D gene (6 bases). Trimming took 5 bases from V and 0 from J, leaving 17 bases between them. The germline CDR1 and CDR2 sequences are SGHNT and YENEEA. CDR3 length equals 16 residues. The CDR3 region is CASSQAEGTGSYEQYF. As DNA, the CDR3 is TGTGCCAGCAGCCAAGCTGAAGGGACTGGCTCCTACGAGCAGTACTTC.

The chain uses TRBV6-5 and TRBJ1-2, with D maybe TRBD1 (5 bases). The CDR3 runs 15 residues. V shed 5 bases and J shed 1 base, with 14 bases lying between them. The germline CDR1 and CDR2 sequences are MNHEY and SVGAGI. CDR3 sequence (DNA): TGTGCCAGCAGTGCCCCGGGGGGAGGTAACTATGGCTACACCTTC. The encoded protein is CASSAPGGGNYGYTF.

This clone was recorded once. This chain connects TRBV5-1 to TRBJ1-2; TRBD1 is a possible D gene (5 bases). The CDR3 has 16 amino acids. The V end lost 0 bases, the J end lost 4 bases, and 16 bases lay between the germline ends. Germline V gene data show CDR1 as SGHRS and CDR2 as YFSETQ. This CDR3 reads CASSLAQNRGSYGYTF. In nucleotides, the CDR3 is TGCGCCAGCAGCTTGGCGCAGAATAGGGGTAGCTATGGCTACACCTTC. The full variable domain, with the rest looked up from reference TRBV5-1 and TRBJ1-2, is KAGVTQTPRYLIKTRGQQVTLSCSPISGHRSVSWYQQTPGQGLQFLFEYFSETQRNKGNFPGRFSGRQFSNSRSEMNVSTLELGDSALYLCASSLAQNRGSYGYTFGSGTRLTVV.

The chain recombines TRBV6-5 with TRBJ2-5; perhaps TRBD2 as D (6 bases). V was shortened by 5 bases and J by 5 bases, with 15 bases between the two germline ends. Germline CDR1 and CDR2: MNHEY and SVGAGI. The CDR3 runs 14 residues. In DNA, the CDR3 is TGTGCCAGCAGTAGGACTAATGATAGGGAGACCCAGTACTTC. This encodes CASSRTNDRETQYF.

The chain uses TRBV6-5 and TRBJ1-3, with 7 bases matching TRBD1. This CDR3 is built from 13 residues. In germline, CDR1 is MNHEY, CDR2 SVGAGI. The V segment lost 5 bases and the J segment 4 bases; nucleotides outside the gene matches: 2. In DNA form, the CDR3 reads TGTGCCAGCAGTAGGGGGCGCGGAAACACCATATATTTT. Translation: CASSRGRGNTIYF.

The CDR3 loop reads CASSPRAGTGKENEQFF. CDR3 nucleotide sequence: TGTGCCAGTAGCCCAAGGGCCGGGACAGGGAAAGAGAATGAGCAGTTCTTC. V usage is TRBV19 and J usage is TRBJ2-1, with 9 nucleotides matching TRBD1. The germline V gene encodes CDR1 LNHDA and CDR2 SQIVND (reference sequence). V lost 6 bases to trimming and J lost 7 bases; unmatched junction nucleotides: 16. This CDR3 has 17 residues. The entire variable domain, with the rest obtained from reference TRBV19 and TRBJ2-1, is as follows: DGGITQSPKYLFRKEGQNVTLSCEQNLNHDAMYWYRQDPGQGLRLIYYSQIVNDFQKGDIAEGYSVSREKKESFPLTVTSAQKNPTAFYLCASSPRAGTGKENEQFFGPGTRLTVL.

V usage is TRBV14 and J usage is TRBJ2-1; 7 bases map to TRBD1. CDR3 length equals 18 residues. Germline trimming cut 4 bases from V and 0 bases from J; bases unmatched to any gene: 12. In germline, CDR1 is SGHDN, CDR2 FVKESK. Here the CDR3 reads CASSPRGRMVSSYNEQFF. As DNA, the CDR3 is TGTGCCAGCAGCCCTAGGGGGCGCATGGTGAGCTCCTACAATGAGCAGTTCTTC.

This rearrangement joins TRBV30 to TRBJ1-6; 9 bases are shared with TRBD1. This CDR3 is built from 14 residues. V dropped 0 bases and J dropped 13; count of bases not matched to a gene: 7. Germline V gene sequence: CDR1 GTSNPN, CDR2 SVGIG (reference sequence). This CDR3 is CAWSVGTGRAPLHF. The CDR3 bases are TGTGCCTGGAGTGTAGGGACAGGGAGAGCGCCCCTCCACTTT.

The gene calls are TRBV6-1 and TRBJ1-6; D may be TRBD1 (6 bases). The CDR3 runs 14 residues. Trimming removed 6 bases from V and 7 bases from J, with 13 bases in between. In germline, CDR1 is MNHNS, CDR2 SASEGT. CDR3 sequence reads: CASRPRTENSPLHF. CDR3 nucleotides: TGTGCCAGCAGGCCCCGGACAGAGAATTCACCCCTCCACTTT.

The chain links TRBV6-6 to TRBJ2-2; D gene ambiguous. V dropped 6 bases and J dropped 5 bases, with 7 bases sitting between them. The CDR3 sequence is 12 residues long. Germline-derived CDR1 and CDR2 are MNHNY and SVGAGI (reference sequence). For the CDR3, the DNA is TGTGCCAGCAGCCCTACGACCGGGGAGCTGTTTTTT. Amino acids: CASSPTTGELFF.

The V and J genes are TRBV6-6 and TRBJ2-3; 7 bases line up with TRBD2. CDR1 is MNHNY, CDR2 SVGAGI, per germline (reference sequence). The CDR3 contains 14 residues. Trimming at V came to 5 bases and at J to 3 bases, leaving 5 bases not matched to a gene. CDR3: CASSAGVRTDTQYF. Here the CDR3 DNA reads TGTGCCAGCAGTGCGGGAGTTCGGACAGATACGCAGTATTTT.

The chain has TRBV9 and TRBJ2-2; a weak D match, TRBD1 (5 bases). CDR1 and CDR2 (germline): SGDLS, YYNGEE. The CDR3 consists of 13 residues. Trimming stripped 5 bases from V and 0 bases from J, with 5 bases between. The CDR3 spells CASRDTNTGELFF. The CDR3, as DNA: TGTGCCAGCAGGGACACGAACACCGGGGAGCTGTTTTTT.

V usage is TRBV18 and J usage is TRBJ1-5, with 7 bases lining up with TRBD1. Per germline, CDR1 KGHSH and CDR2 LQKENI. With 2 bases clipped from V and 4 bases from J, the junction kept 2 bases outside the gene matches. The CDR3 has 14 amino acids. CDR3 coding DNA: TGTGCCAGCTCACCAGGCAGGGGGAATCAGCCCCAGCATTTT. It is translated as CASSPGRGNQPQHF.

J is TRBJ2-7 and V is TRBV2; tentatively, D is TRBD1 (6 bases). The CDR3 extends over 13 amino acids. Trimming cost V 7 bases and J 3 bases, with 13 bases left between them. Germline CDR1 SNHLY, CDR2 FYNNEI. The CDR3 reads CASTFGQFYEQYF. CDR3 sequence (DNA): TGTGCCAGCACTTTCGGACAGTTCTACGAGCAGTACTTC.

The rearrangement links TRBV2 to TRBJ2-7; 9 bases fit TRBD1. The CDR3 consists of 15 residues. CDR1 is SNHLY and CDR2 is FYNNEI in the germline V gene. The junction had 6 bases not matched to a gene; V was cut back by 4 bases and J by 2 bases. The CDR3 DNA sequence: TGTGCCAGCAGTGTCGGGGGACAGGGAGCCTACGAGCAGTACTTC. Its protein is CASSVGGQGAYEQYF.

In DNA, the CDR3 is TGTGCCAGCAGCCCACCGGGACAGGCCCACGAGCAGTACTTC. It is translated as CASSPPGQAHEQYF. This chain joins TRBV11-3 and TRBJ2-7; 8 positions match TRBD1. CDR1 is SGHNT, CDR2 YENEEA, per germline. Trimming at V came to 5 bases and at J to 5 bases, leaving 8 bases not matched to a gene. The CDR3 spans 14 residues.

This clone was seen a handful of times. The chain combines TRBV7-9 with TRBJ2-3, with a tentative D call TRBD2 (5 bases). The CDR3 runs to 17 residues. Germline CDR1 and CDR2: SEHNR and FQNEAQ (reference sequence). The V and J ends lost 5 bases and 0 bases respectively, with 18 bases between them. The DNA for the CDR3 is TGTGCCAGCAGCCCCCGACTACGCGGCACTAGCACAGATACGCAGTATTTT. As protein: CASSPRLRGTSTDTQYF.

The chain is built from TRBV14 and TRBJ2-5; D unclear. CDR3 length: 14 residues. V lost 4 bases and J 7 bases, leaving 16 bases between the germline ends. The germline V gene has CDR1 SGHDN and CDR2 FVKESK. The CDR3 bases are TGTGCCAGCAGCCCCTCTTCAACATTTCGGACCCAGTACTTC. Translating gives CASSPSSTFRTQYF.

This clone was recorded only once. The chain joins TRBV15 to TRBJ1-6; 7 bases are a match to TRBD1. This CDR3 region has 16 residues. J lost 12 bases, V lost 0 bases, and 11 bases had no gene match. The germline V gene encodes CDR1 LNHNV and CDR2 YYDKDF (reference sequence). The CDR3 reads CATSRDLGTAAVPLHF. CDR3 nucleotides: TGTGCCACCAGCAGAGATCTTGGGACAGCAGCCGTACCCCTCCACTTT.

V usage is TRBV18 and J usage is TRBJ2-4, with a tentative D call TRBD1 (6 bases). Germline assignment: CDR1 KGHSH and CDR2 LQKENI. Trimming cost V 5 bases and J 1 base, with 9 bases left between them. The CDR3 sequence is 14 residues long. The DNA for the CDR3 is TGTGCCAGCTCATCAGGGGAGGCCAAAAACATTCAGTACTTC. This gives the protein CASSSGEAKNIQYF. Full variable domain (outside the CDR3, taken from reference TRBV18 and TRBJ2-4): NAGVMQNPRHLVRRRGQEARLRCSPMKGHSHVYWYRQLPEEGLKFMVYLQKENIIDESGMPKERFSAEFPKEGPSILRIQQVVRGDSAAYFCASSSGEAKNIQYFGAGTRLSVL.

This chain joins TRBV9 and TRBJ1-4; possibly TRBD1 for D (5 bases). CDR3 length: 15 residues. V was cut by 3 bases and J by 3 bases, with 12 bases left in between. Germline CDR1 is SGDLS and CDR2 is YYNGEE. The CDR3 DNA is TGTGCCAGCAGCGGCGTAACGGGGGCTAATGAAAAACTGTTTTTT. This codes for CASSGVTGANEKLFF.